Below, one TCR beta chain is given with its context. The Seattle site enrolled patients during active infection and followed them longitudinally. V was clipped by 0 bases and J by 1 base, with 12 bases between them. Germline values: CDR1 MNHNS, CDR2 SASEGT. The CDR3 is made up of 16 amino acids. These data originate in a study of blood T cell repertoires in COVID-19. Produced via immunoSEQ multiplex PCR; TCRdb's table is partial and in-frame only. The sample lists 270,000 or so clones, around 85% occurring once. The sequenced material came from peripheral blood. This receptor was identified in a woman aged 30 to 39 with COVID-19, enrolled during active disease. The rearrangement uses TRBV6-1 and TRBJ1-1; D is uncertain. The CDR3 protein is CASSEAGEGTNTEAFF. For the CDR3, the DNA is TGTGCCAGCAGTGAAGCTGGGGAGGGAACGAACACTGAAGCTTTCTTT.